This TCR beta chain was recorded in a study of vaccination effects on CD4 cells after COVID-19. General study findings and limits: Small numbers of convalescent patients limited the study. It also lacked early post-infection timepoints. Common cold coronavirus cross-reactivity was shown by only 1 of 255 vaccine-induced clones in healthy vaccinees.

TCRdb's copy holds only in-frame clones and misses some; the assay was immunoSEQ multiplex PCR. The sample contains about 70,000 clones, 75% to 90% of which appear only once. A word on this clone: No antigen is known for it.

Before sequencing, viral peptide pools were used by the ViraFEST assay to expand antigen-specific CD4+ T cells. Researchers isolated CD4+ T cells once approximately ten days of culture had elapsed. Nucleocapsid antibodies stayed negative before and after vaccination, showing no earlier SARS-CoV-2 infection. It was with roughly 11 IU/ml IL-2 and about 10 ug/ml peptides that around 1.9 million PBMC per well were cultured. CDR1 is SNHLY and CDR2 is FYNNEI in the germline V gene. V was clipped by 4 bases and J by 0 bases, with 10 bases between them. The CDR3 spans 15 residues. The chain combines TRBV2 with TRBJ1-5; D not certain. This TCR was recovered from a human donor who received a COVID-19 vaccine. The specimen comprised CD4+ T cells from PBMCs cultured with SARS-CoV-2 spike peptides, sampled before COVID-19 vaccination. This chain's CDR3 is CASSADADSNQPQHF. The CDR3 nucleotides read TGTGCCAGCAGTGCCGACGCAGATAGCAATCAGCCCCAGCATTTT.